These T cell receptor beta chains were read from a single sample in a study of blood T cells in healthy people across ages. TCRdb itself ran the 5' RACE reads through MiXCR, one entry per CDR3 protein. The data show about 640,000 distinct CDR3 sequences, roughly three fifths seen once. The sequenced sample consisted of blood. These receptors were obtained from a man in his sixties in good health. The CDR3 runs from the conserved cysteine through the conserved F or W. A D gene is named only where the DNA matches it firmly.

d_gene,len,v_gene,j_gene,CDR3aa
TRBD1,13,TRBV27,TRBJ1-2,CASSLLGGAGYTF
TRBD2,14,TRBV20-1,TRBJ2-5,CSARPATSAETQYF
-,12,TRBV12-3/TRBV12-4,TRBJ1-2,CASSQGNYGYTF
-,12,TRBV12-3/TRBV12-4,TRBJ1-2,CASSGASYGYTF
TRBD2,16,TRBV7-2,-,CASRPSLAGAYNEQYF
-,17,TRBV21-1,TRBJ1-1,CASSNPKQGVVAPEAFF
-,12,TRBV18,TRBJ2-1,CASSPTSNEQFF
-,15,TRBV9,TRBJ2-3,CASRGGQGRTDTQYF
TRBD2,14,TRBV28,TRBJ2-3,CASSTGGLAGEKYF
TRBD2,17,TRBV4-2,TRBJ2-1,CASSQVVLADSYNEQFF
TRBD2,16,TRBV27,TRBJ2-2,CASSLRLAGSTGELFF
-,9,TRBV6-4,TRBJ2-3,CARLPTQYF
-,14,TRBV11-2,TRBJ2-7,CASSFVGRPYEQYF
-,15,TRBV7-2,TRBJ2-1,CASSRGAPRLNEQFF
TRBD1,16,TRBV4-1,TRBJ2-7,CASSQVFGTVTYEQYF
-,12,TRBV4-1,TRBJ1-1,CASTGGDTEAFF
-,14,TRBV29-1,TRBJ2-5,CSVEKGGGGETQYF
TRBD2,16,TRBV2,TRBJ2-1,CASITTGTSDYNEQFF
TRBD2,14,TRBV20-1,TRBJ2-4,CSATKAGIENIQYF
-,15,TRBV29-1,TRBJ1-1,CSVENPTGRITEAFF
TRBD2,17,TRBV4-1,TRBJ2-3,CASSQEGLAGATDTQYF
-,13,TRBV6-6,TRBJ2-1,CASRVKHVGEQFF
-,14,TRBV29-1,TRBJ2-5,CSVASGSIQETQYF
-,15,TRBV12-3/TRBV12-4,TRBJ1-3,CASSPFGDGGNTIYF
TRBD2,17,TRBV7-2,TRBJ2-1,CASSPRTSGGFYNEQFF
-,15,TRBV6-5,TRBJ1-1,CASSYSASRGLEAFF
-,9,TRBV24-1,TRBJ2-1,CATRTGWFF
-,14,TRBV12-3/TRBV12-4,TRBJ2-7,CASSLAGPTYERYF
-,18,TRBV6-5,TRBJ2-4,CASSLQISMVWAKNIQYF
TRBD2,14,TRBV7-9,-,CASSLGGGANEQYF
TRBD2,17,TRBV20-1,TRBJ2-3,CRTFAGLAGGYTDTQYF
-,13,TRBV10-3,TRBJ2-5,CAISGAYQETQYF
TRBD2,15,TRBV10-1,-,CASSPPSGTPYEQYF
TRBD2,14,TRBV3-1,TRBJ2-1,CASRLAGPYNEQFF
-,14,TRBV12-3/TRBV12-4,TRBJ2-4,CASSFGLSKNIQYF
TRBD1,15,TRBV6-1,TRBJ1-6,CASSELDRGNSPLHF
TRBD1,16,TRBV9,TRBJ1-6,CASSVGTGTYNSPLHF
-,13,TRBV28,TRBJ2-5,CASSQVQRETQYF
TRBD1,13,TRBV2,TRBJ2-5,CASGGQNQETQYF
-,11,TRBV20-1,TRBJ2-1,CSARDRRQQFF
-,15,TRBV7-2,-,CASSPWGSRGDEQYF
-,15,TRBV6-5,TRBJ1-1,CTSSYYTQGGTEAFF